The rows below give T cell receptor beta chains drawn from one sample of a study of T cells after yellow fever vaccination. Each CDR3 protein gets one entry after TCRdb re-called the 5' RACE reads with MiXCR. The sample gives 50,000 to 60,000 distinct CDR3 sequences, 4.5% to 6% of which show up once; roughly 31% is in the top ten. Sequenced material: PBMCs, either bulk or a sorted T-cell subset (CD4+, CD8+, memory, or dextramer-sorted; not recorded which), taken on the day of the yellow fever booster vaccination. Receptors originate from a man younger than 35 who received the YFV17D yellow fever vaccine. Both conserved end residues are part of each CDR3. The D gene is left open where the match is weak. Size is omitted from some rows. Given values are once, few, many or a class for expanded clones.

many	19	TRBV7-9	TRBJ2-5	TRBD2	TGTGCCAGCAAACCCCCCCTTCCTAGCGGGGGGGCGGTACAAGAGACCCAGTACTTC	CASKPPLPSGGAVQETQYF
few	14	TRBV7-9	TRBJ1-1	TRBD1	TGTGCCAGCAGCAACAGGGGGTTAGTCACTGAAGCTTTCTTT	CASSNRGLVTEAFF
.	15	TRBV4-1	TRBJ1-1	.	TGCGCCAGCAGCCAAGGGGGTAATTTGAACACTGAAGCTTTCTTT	CASSQGGNLNTEAFF
medium-sized	14	TRBV5-1	TRBJ2-2	.	TGCGCCAGCAGCTTAGGGACTAACACCGGGGAGCTGTTTTTT	CASSLGTNTGELFF
few	15	TRBV25-1	TRBJ2-3	.	TGTGCCAGCAGTGAAACATGGGCTAGCACAGATACGCAGTATTTT	CASSETWASTDTQYF
few	14	TRBV28	TRBJ1-4	.	TGTGCCAGCAGTCCCCAGGGGTATGGGGAAAAACTGTTTTTT	CASSPQGYGEKLFF
many	12	TRBV25-1	TRBJ1-5	.	TGTGCCAGCAGTATGGGGGGGCAGCCCCAGCATTTT	CASSMGGQPQHF
many	15	TRBV12-3/TRBV12-4	TRBJ2-2	.	TGTGCCAGCATCGATGTGGGAGCTCGGACCGGGGAGCTGTTTTTT	CASIDVGARTGELFF
many	16	TRBV20-1	TRBJ2-3	.	TGCAGTGCTAGAGCCGCGACTAGAGGTTTGGGAGATACGCAGTATTTT	CSARAATRGLGDTQYF
.	16	TRBV7-8	TRBJ1-5	TRBD1	TGTGCCAGCAGCTCCCACAGGGGGCGCGGCAATCAGCCCCAGCATTTT	CASSSHRGRGNQPQHF
many	14	TRBV12-3/TRBV12-4	TRBJ1-5	TRBD1	TGTGCCAGCAGCGGACAGGGGAGGGTTCAGCCCCAGCATTTT	CASSGQGRVQPQHF
many	16	TRBV6-2/TRBV6-3	TRBJ2-2	.	TGTGCCAGCAGTTTATCCGTCGAGGGACCCACCGGGGAGCTGTTTTTT	CASSLSVEGPTGELFF
many	15	TRBV10-3	TRBJ1-2	TRBD1	TGTGCCTCCCAGGGGGATCAGGACGATAACTATGGCTACACCTTC	CASQGDQDDNYGYTF
few	16	TRBV5-1	TRBJ1-5	.	TGCGCCAGCAGCTTGGATTCAGCAGATAGCAATCAGCCCCAGCATTTT	CASSLDSADSNQPQHF
.	13	TRBV7-3	TRBJ1-4	.	TGTGCCAGCAGCCTGCTACCAGGGGAAAAACTGTTTTTT	CASSLLPGEKLFF
many	16	TRBV7-2	TRBJ2-5	TRBD1	TGTGCCAGCAGCCTACCTAGGACAGGGGGCCTCGAGACCCAGTACTTC	CASSLPRTGGLETQYF
few	12	TRBV30	TRBJ2-7	.	TGTGCCTGGAGTGTATCTCACCTGAAGGTCTACTTC	CAWSVSHLKVYF
few	15	TRBV12-3/TRBV12-4	TRBJ2-1	TRBD1	TGTGCCAGCAGTCCCGGACAGGGCACTTACAGTGAGCAGTTCTTC	CASSPGQGTYSEQFF
many	14	TRBV9	TRBJ2-2	TRBD2	TGTGCCAGCACCTCCGGGGGGGCCCCCGGGGAGCTGTTTTTT	CASTSGGAPGELFF